The T cell receptor (beta chain) described here comes from a study of T cells in Graves' hyperthyroidism and ophthalmopathy. Researchers amplified the TCR beta CDR3 regions from RNA transcripts. During a first-round RT-PCR of the TCR CDR3, the HTBI primer set was used. TCRdb re-called the multiplex PCR reads through MiXCR, storing one row per CDR3 protein. The sample includes a few hundred thousand distinct CDR3 sequences, about 15% of them seen just once. This clonotype was detected ten times or more. This CDR3 region has 14 residues. Looked up from germline, CDR1 is DFQATT and CDR2 is SNEGSKA (reference sequence). Deletions cut 6 bases from V and 0 bases from J, with 12 bases between.

This sequence originates from a woman aged 25 to 45 with Graves' hyperthyroidism. The sequencing sample was made of blood. This sequence joins TRBV20-1 and TRBJ2-1; no definite D call. CDR3 loop: CSASDLSSYNEQFF. The DNA for the CDR3 is TGCAGTGCATCGGACCTGAGCTCCTACAATGAGCAGTTCTTC.